The rows below give T cell receptor beta chains drawn from one sample of a study of T-cell reconstitution after alpha-beta-depleted transplantation in children. TCRdb re-analysed the PCR reads in MiXCR, keeping a single row per CDR3 protein. The sample has over 85,000 distinct CDR3 sequences, less than 6% seen once. The specimen comprised PBMCs, mostly from graft donor cells, sampled 60 days after TCRalphabeta/CD19-depleted stem cell transplant. The source of these receptors is a female patient aged 2-10 years who had a stem cell transplant for Fanconi anemia, so the T cells may come from the graft donor. Each CDR3 is given with its conserved first and last residue. Fields, in order: J gene, D gene, clone size, V gene, CDR3 length, CDR3 protein, CDR3 DNA. The D gene is left open where the match is weak. Clone size is not always given. Where it is, it says once, few, many or a class for expanded clones.

TRBJ2-7,.,many,TRBV10-3,11,CAITGVREQYF,TGTGCCATCACAGGGGTCCGCGAGCAGTACTTC
TRBJ2-1,.,.,TRBV30,14,CARVPAGSYNEQFF,TGTGCCCGAGTACCAGCGGGTTCGTACAATGAGCAGTTCTTC
TRBJ2-1,.,many,TRBV19,18,CASSAGLGIGGTYNEQFF,TGTGCCAGTAGTGCGGGCTTGGGTATAGGGGGGACTTACAATGAGCAGTTCTTC
TRBJ2-1,TRBD2,few,TRBV20-1,15,CSASPQRGAYNEQFF,TGCAGTGCTAGCCCCCAGCGGGGGGCCTACAATGAGCAGTTCTTC
TRBJ2-1,TRBD2,.,TRBV3-1,19,CASSQEFSSRGRAQGKQFF,TGTGCCAGCAGCCAAGAGTTTTCAAGCCGCGGGAGGGCACAAGGTAAACAGTTCTTC
TRBJ2-5,TRBD1,many,TRBV11-2,17,CASTLQKGTGGPETQYF,TGTGCCAGCACCCTACAGAAAGGGACAGGGGGCCCAGAGACCCAGTACTTC
TRBJ1-5,.,many,TRBV6-1,15,CASRRGNRGNQPQHF,TGTGCCAGCAGGAGGGGCAACCGGGGCAATCAGCCCCAGCATTTT
TRBJ2-1,TRBD2,many,TRBV7-9,13,CASSIAGATVPFF,TGTGCCAGCAGCATAGCGGGGGCCACCGTACCGTTCTTC
TRBJ1-4,.,.,TRBV18,17,CASSPFGDPATNEKLFF,TGTGCCAGCTCACCGTTCGGGGACCCAGCAACTAATGAAAAACTGTTTTTT
TRBJ2-7,TRBD2,.,TRBV9,15,CASSVGPAGSYEQYF,TGTGCCAGCAGCGTAGGGCCAGCGGGAAGCTACGAGCAGTACTTC
TRBJ1-1,.,many,TRBV7-9,12,CASSYRGPEAFF,TGTGCCAGCAGTTATCGCGGGCCTGAAGCTTTCTTT
TRBJ2-7,.,many,TRBV6-1,14,CASSQPTGSYEQYF,TGTGCCAGCAGCCAACCGACAGGTTCCTACGAGCAGTACTTC
TRBJ2-2,TRBD1,many,TRBV10-3,16,CAISESGQGDGGELFF,TGTGCCATCAGTGAGTCGGGACAGGGTGATGGCGGGGAGCTGTTTTTT
TRBJ1-4,TRBD1,medium-sized,TRBV20-1,13,CSAGGTVGEKLFF,TGCAGTGCTGGCGGGACAGTCGGTGAAAAACTGTTTTTT
TRBJ2-1,.,.,TRBV28,16,CASLNFSWSRGDEQFF,TGTGCCAGCCTGAATTTTTCTTGGTCTCGCGGGGATGAGCAGTTCTTC
TRBJ2-2,.,many,TRBV5-1,20,CASKTLSSLFRRPNTGELFF,TGCGCCAGCAAGACGTTAAGCAGCTTGTTTCGGCGGCCGAACACCGGGGAGCTGTTTTTT
TRBJ2-3,.,many,TRBV6-5,16,CASSYSAASSTDTQYF,TGTGCCAGCAGTTACTCGGCAGCTTCTAGCACAGATACGCAGTATTTT
TRBJ2-4,.,few,TRBV21-1,19,CASSKALGQGRTGGSIQYF,TGTGCCAGCAGCAAAGCGCTAGGTCAGGGGCGGACTGGTGGGAGCATTCAGTACTTC
TRBJ1-5,.,many,TRBV20-1,11,CSATLAGVEHF,TGCAGTGCCACATTGGCGGGGGTAGAGCATTTT
TRBJ2-7,.,many,TRBV5-6,13,CASRAFESYEQYF,TGTGCCAGCAGGGCCTTCGAGTCCTACGAGCAGTACTTC
TRBJ2-5,TRBD2,few,TRBV20-1,16,CSATIGGRGTQETQYF,TGCAGTGCTACCATCGGTGGGCGGGGGACCCAAGAGACCCAGTACTTC
TRBJ2-6,.,many,TRBV7-3,17,CASSLKSPVSGANVLTF,TGTGCCAGCAGCTTAAAGTCCCCAGTCTCTGGGGCCAACGTCCTGACTTTC
TRBJ1-1,TRBD1,.,TRBV7-2,16,CASSIAAGQLNTEAFF,TGTGCCAGCAGCATAGCCGCGGGACAGCTGAACACTGAAGCTTTCTTT
TRBJ1-2,.,.,TRBV7-3,13,CASSAGPNYGYTF,TGTGCCAGCAGCGCCGGGCCGAACTATGGCTACACCTTC
TRBJ2-4,TRBD1,many,TRBV5-1,18,CASSFLLGTGTAKNIQYF,TGCGCCAGCAGCTTTCTACTCGGGACAGGGACAGCCAAAAACATTCAGTACTTC
TRBJ2-1,.,many,TRBV6-1,15,CASSEAGLRGNEQFF,TGTGCCAGCAGTGAAGCGGGCCTAAGGGGTAATGAGCAGTTCTTC
TRBJ2-5,.,many,TRBV5-1,13,CASSLTSPETQYF,TGCGCCAGCAGCTTGACTAGCCCAGAGACCCAGTACTTC
TRBJ2-7,TRBD2,.,TRBV29-1,15,CSVEGAGGPSYEQYF,TGCAGCGTTGAGGGTGCGGGAGGGCCGTCCTACGAGCAGTACTTC
TRBJ1-5,TRBD1,many,TRBV7-9,15,CASSAGQGFYQPQHF,TGTGCCAGCAGCGCCGGACAGGGGTTCTATCAGCCCCAGCATTTT
TRBJ1-6,TRBD1,few,TRBV20-1,15,CSARDRQGFFSPLHF,TGCAGTGCTAGAGATAGACAGGGGTTTTTTTCACCCCTCCACTTT
TRBJ2-4,.,many,TRBV28,15,CASSLGGSGSDIQYF,TGTGCCAGCAGTTTAGGGGGGTCAGGGTCGGACATTCAGTACTTC
TRBJ2-7,.,many,TRBV5-1,16,CASSFEVTGREDEQYF,TGCGCCAGCAGCTTTGAGGTCACAGGGCGAGAAGACGAGCAGTACTTC
TRBJ2-1,TRBD2,many,TRBV3-1,20,CASSPRTSGRATRSYNEQFF,TGTGCCAGCAGCCCCAGGACTAGCGGGAGGGCCACCCGCTCCTACAATGAGCAGTTCTTC
TRBJ2-1,.,.,TRBV3-1,15,CASSQDGRGLGEQFF,TGTGCCAGCAGCCAAGATGGCAGGGGTCTGGGTGAGCAGTTCTTC
TRBJ2-2,TRBD2,few,TRBV4-2,17,CASSQGDGRAYTGELFF,TGTGCCAGCAGCCAAGGGGACGGGAGGGCCTACACCGGGGAGCTGTTTTTT
TRBJ2-1,.,many,TRBV24-1,16,CATSDFNQKDINEQFF,TGTGCCACCAGTGATTTTAACCAAAAAGACATCAATGAGCAGTTCTTC
TRBJ2-4,TRBD1,many,TRBV6-5,15,CASSPRQGWGNIQYF,TGTGCCAGCAGTCCACGACAGGGGTGGGGGAACATTCAGTACTTC
TRBJ1-5,.,few,TRBV20-1,13,CSAERGRNQPQHF,TGCAGTGCTGAGAGGGGCCGCAATCAGCCCCAGCATTTT
TRBJ2-1,.,many,TRBV7-3,13,CASSITSHNEQFF,TGTGCCAGCAGCATCACGTCCCACAATGAGCAGTTCTTC
TRBJ2-3,TRBD2,.,TRBV7-2,16,CASSLVASGGGDTQYF,TGTGCCAGCAGCTTAGTAGCTAGCGGGGGGGGAGATACGCAGTATTTT
TRBJ2-3,.,.,TRBV29-1,18,CSVSGVAGYEGGTDTQYF,TGCAGCGTTTCAGGGGTTGCAGGGTATGAAGGTGGGACAGATACGCAGTATTTT
TRBJ2-1,TRBD1,many,TRBV6-6,12,CASSTTGTGEFF,TGTGCCAGCAGTACAACCGGGACAGGGGAGTTCTTC
TRBJ2-3,.,few,TRBV18,15,CASSPRLGHTDTQYF,TGTGCCAGCTCACCAAGGCTAGGTCACACAGATACGCAGTATTTT
TRBJ2-7,TRBD2,many,TRBV27,14,CASSRRGGLDEQYF,TGTGCCAGCAGCCGGCGAGGTGGACTAGACGAGCAGTACTTC
TRBJ2-1,TRBD2,few,TRBV18,20,CASSPRLGWSETSGRNEQFF,TGTGCCAGCTCACCTAGGTTAGGGTGGTCCGAGACTAGCGGGAGAAATGAGCAGTTCTTC
TRBJ2-1,.,many,TRBV29-1,16,CSVELIYGQHYNEQFF,TGCAGCGTTGAACTTATTTATGGACAGCATTACAATGAGCAGTTCTTC
TRBJ1-4,.,.,TRBV2,18,CAFSLGAAIPATNEKLFF,TGTGCCTTCAGTTTAGGGGCAGCCATTCCTGCAACTAATGAAAAACTGTTTTTT
TRBJ2-1,TRBD2,many,TRBV7-9,19,CASSFQPLAGGHADNEQFF,TGTGCCAGCAGCTTTCAGCCGCTAGCGGGAGGGCATGCGGACAATGAGCAGTTCTTC
TRBJ2-5,.,many,TRBV11-1,13,CASSHLGSETQYF,TGTGCCAGCAGCCACCTAGGATCAGAGACCCAGTACTTC
TRBJ2-2,TRBD2,few,TRBV7-3,19,CASSSLPALAGEGTGELFF,TGTGCCAGCAGCTCTCTCCCGGCTTTAGCGGGTGAGGGGACCGGGGAGCTGTTTTTT
TRBJ2-7,TRBD1,many,TRBV7-2,13,CASSPRTGREQYF,TGTGCCAGCAGCCCCCGGACAGGGCGGGAGCAGTACTTC
TRBJ1-1,.,.,TRBV5-1,17,CASTPPGGGLLDTEAFF,TGCGCCAGCACGCCTCCGGGTGGGGGGTTGTTGGACACTGAAGCTTTCTTT
TRBJ2-5,TRBD2,.,TRBV7-8,19,CASSFSPFWGGQIFETQYF,TGTGCCAGCAGCTTCTCCCCCTTTTGGGGAGGGCAAATCTTCGAGACCCAGTACTTC
TRBJ2-7,TRBD2,.,TRBV27,13,CATRLAGTHEQYF,TGTGCCACCAGACTAGCGGGTACCCACGAGCAGTACTTC
TRBJ1-6,TRBD1,few,TRBV5-1,14,CASSFTGGYSPLHF,TGCGCCAGCAGTTTTACAGGGGGTTATTCACCCCTCCACTTT
TRBJ2-1,.,many,TRBV20-1,14,CSARDWARPNEQFF,TGCAGTGCTAGAGATTGGGCTAGACCCAATGAGCAGTTCTTC
TRBJ2-3,TRBD1,many,TRBV12-3/TRBV12-4,16,CASSRHGQGGTDTQYF,TGTGCCAGCAGTCGCCACGGACAGGGGGGCACAGATACGCAGTATTTT
TRBJ2-7,.,many,TRBV29-1,12,CSAIDKTYEQYF,TGCAGCGCTATTGACAAGACCTACGAGCAGTACTTC
TRBJ2-1,.,.,TRBV24-1,15,CATSDFELGGNEQFF,TGTGCCACCAGTGATTTCGAACTAGGGGGCAATGAGCAGTTCTTC
TRBJ1-4,.,.,TRBV5-1,13,CASGLDRNEKLFF,TGCGCCAGCGGGCTCGACAGGAATGAAAAACTGTTTTTT